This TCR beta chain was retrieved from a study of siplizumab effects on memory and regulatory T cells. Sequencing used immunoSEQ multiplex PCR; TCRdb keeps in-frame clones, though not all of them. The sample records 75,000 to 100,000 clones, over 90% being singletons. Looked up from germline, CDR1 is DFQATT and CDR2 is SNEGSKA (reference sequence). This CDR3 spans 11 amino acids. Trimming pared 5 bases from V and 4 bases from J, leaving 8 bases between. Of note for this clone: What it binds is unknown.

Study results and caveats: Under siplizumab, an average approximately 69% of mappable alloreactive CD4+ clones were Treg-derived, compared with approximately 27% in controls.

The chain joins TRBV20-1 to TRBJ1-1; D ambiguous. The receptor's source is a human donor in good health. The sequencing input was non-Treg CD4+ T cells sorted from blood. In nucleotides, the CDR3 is TGCAGTGCTGGAGCCCCCACTGAAGCTTTCTTT. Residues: CSAGAPTEAFF.